A selection of T cell receptor beta chains follows, all from one sample in a study of patients and donors after allogeneic stem cell transplantation. TCRdb re-called the RT-PCR reads with MiXCR, one entry per CDR3 protein. This table holds 90,000 to 120,000 distinct CDR3 sequences, less than 45% found once. The specimen sequenced was blood, either unsorted or a sorted T cell fraction (not recorded which). These receptors were taken from a human donor who was either an allogeneic HSCT recipient or a stem cell or donor lymphocyte infusion donor (not recorded which). It is not recorded whose cells these are; they may come from a transplant donor. The CDR3 runs from the conserved cysteine through the conserved F or W. The order of the fields is CDR3 protein, CDR3 DNA, V gene, D gene, clone size, J gene. The D gene is left open where the match is weak. Some rows have no size entry. The others give once, few or many, or a class for an expanded clone.

CDR3aa: CASWSGRAYEQYF
CDR3nt: TGTGCCAGCTGGAGCGGGAGGGCCTACGAGCAGTACTTC
v_gene: TRBV27
d_gene: TRBD2
abundance: few
j_gene: TRBJ2-7

CDR3aa: CASNGNTGELFF
CDR3nt: TGTGCCAGCAACGGGAACACCGGGGAGCTGTTTTTT
v_gene: TRBV6-2/TRBV6-3
d_gene: NA
abundance: NA
j_gene: TRBJ2-2

CDR3aa: CASSERRASGTNEQFF
CDR3nt: TGTGCCAGCAGTGAAAGGAGGGCTAGCGGAACCAATGAGCAGTTCTTC
v_gene: TRBV25-1
d_gene: TRBD2
abundance: NA
j_gene: TRBJ2-1

CDR3aa: CASIQGTLNTDTQYF
CDR3nt: TGTGCCAGCATCCAAGGGACCCTAAACACAGATACGCAGTATTTT
v_gene: TRBV12-3/TRBV12-4
d_gene: NA
abundance: NA
j_gene: TRBJ2-3

CDR3aa: CASSYSELKNTEAFF
CDR3nt: TGTGCCAGCAGTTACTCGGAACTGAAGAACACTGAAGCTTTCTTT
v_gene: TRBV6-5
d_gene: NA
abundance: few
j_gene: TRBJ1-1

CDR3aa: CASSRAVQSSGMYNGQFF
CDR3nt: TGCGCCAGCAGTAGAGCCGTCCAGTCTAGCGGGATGTACAATGGGCAGTTCTTC
v_gene: TRBV10-2
d_gene: TRBD2
abundance: NA
j_gene: TRBJ2-1

CDR3aa: CASSFRQGLNSPLHF
CDR3nt: TGTGCCAGCAGTTTTCGGCAGGGGCTCAATTCACCCCTCCACTTT
v_gene: TRBV12-3/TRBV12-4
d_gene: NA
abundance: few
j_gene: TRBJ1-6

CDR3aa: CASSVDRGAEAFF
CDR3nt: TGTGCCAGCAGCGTGGACAGGGGAGCTGAAGCTTTCTTT
v_gene: TRBV7-9
d_gene: TRBD1
abundance: many
j_gene: TRBJ1-1

CDR3aa: CASSSGTSSYNEQFF
CDR3nt: TGTGCCAGCAGTTCCGGGACGAGCTCCTACAATGAGCAGTTCTTC
v_gene: TRBV6-2/TRBV6-3
d_gene: NA
abundance: few
j_gene: TRBJ2-1

CDR3aa: CSAILGSGVSGNTIYF
CDR3nt: TGCAGTGCTATCCTAGGCTCAGGAGTCTCTGGAAACACCATATATTTT
v_gene: TRBV20-1
d_gene: NA
abundance: few
j_gene: TRBJ1-3

CDR3aa: CATTGSANTGELFF
CDR3nt: TGTGCCACCACCGGGAGCGCGAACACCGGGGAGCTGTTTTTT
v_gene: TRBV24-1
d_gene: NA
abundance: NA
j_gene: TRBJ2-2

CDR3aa: CASSPTNRVDLNTEAFF
CDR3nt: TGTGCCAGCAGCCCAACCAACAGGGTGGACCTGAACACTGAAGCTTTCTTT
v_gene: TRBV11-2
d_gene: NA
abundance: NA
j_gene: TRBJ1-1

CDR3aa: CAISGSENTEAFF
CDR3nt: TGTGCCATCAGTGGGAGCGAGAACACTGAAGCTTTCTTT
v_gene: TRBV10-3
d_gene: NA
abundance: few
j_gene: TRBJ1-1

CDR3aa: CATGTVFGDTQYF
CDR3nt: TGTGCCACTGGGACTGTGTTCGGGGATACGCAGTATTTT
v_gene: TRBV6-5
d_gene: NA
abundance: few
j_gene: TRBJ2-3

CDR3aa: CSVVLLEETQYF
CDR3nt: TGCAGCGTTGTTTTGCTTGAAGAGACCCAGTACTTC
v_gene: TRBV29-1
d_gene: NA
abundance: few
j_gene: TRBJ2-5

CDR3aa: CAFGSRDRAYEQYF
CDR3nt: TGTGCCTTTGGCAGCCGGGACAGGGCCTACGAGCAGTACTTC
v_gene: TRBV28
d_gene: TRBD1
abundance: NA
j_gene: TRBJ2-7

CDR3aa: CASGLGRPTEAFF
CDR3nt: TGTGCTAGTGGTTTGGGGCGGCCCACTGAAGCTTTCTTT
v_gene: TRBV12-5
d_gene: NA
abundance: NA
j_gene: TRBJ1-1

CDR3aa: CASSLSPGLGENEQFF
CDR3nt: TGTGCCAGCAGCTTATCTCCGGGACTAGGTGAAAATGAGCAGTTCTTC
v_gene: TRBV7-3
d_gene: TRBD2
abundance: NA
j_gene: TRBJ2-1

CDR3aa: CSVGQGPIGGYTF
CDR3nt: TGCAGCGTTGGTCAGGGTCCTATTGGGGGCTACACCTTC
v_gene: TRBV29-1
d_gene: NA
abundance: few
j_gene: TRBJ1-2

CDR3aa: CASSLVSTSGLTQYF
CDR3nt: TGTGCCAGCAGCTTAGTGTCAACTAGCGGGTTAACCCAGTACTTC
v_gene: TRBV7-2
d_gene: TRBD2
abundance: few
j_gene: TRBJ2-5

CDR3aa: CASSSGRWSYEQYF
CDR3nt: TGTGCCAGCAGTTCCGGGAGGTGGAGCTACGAGCAGTACTTC
v_gene: TRBV28
d_gene: TRBD2
abundance: NA
j_gene: TRBJ2-7

CDR3aa: CASSLRFRGRGEAFF
CDR3nt: TGTGCCAGCAGCTTACGATTCAGGGGGCGAGGGGAAGCTTTCTTT
v_gene: TRBV11-2
d_gene: TRBD1
abundance: NA
j_gene: TRBJ1-1

CDR3aa: CASRTGQGKVNTGELFF
CDR3nt: TGTGCCAGCAGAACCGGACAGGGGAAGGTGAACACCGGGGAGCTGTTTTTT
v_gene: TRBV6-2/TRBV6-3
d_gene: TRBD1
abundance: few
j_gene: TRBJ2-2

CDR3aa: CASSSLLLAGYTDTQYF
CDR3nt: TGTGCCAGCAGTTCCCTGTTACTAGCGGGATACACAGATACGCAGTATTTT
v_gene: TRBV12-3/TRBV12-4
d_gene: TRBD2
abundance: NA
j_gene: TRBJ2-3

CDR3aa: CASSVGPSAVESYEQYF
CDR3nt: TGTGCCAGCAGCGTAGGCCCCTCAGCGGTTGAGTCCTACGAGCAGTACTTC
v_gene: TRBV9
d_gene: NA
abundance: few
j_gene: TRBJ2-7